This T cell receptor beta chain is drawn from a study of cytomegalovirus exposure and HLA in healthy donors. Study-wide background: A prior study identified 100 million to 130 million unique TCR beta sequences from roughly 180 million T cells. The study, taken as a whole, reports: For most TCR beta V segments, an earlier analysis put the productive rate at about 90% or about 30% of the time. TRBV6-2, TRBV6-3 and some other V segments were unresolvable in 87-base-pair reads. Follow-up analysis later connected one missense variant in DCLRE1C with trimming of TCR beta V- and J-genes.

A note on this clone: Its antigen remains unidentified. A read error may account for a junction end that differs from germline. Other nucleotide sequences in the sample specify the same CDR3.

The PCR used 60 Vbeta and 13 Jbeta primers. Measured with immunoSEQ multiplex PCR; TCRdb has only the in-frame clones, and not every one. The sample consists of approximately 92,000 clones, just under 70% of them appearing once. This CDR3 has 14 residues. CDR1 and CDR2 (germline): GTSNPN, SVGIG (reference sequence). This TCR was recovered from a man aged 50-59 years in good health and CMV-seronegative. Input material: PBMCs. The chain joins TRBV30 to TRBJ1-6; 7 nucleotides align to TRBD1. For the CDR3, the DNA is TGTGCCTGGAGTGTCGACAGGGAGGATTCCCCCCTCCACTTT. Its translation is CAWSVDREDSPLHF.